What follows are 8 T cell receptor beta chains derived from one specimen sequenced in a study of T cell responses to AZD1222 COVID-19 vaccine. Method: immunoSEQ multiplex PCR; TCRdb's copy keeps in-frame clones and lacks some. Among 60,000 to 85,000 clones listed, around 89% were seen once. Specimen: peripheral blood, collected 28 days after the second dose of the MenACWY control vaccine. The receptors shown here come from an adult who received the MenACWY meningococcal vaccine as a control.

This sequence joins TRBV6-6 and TRBJ1-2, with TRBD1 identical over 7 bases. V lost 0 bases, J lost 4 bases, and 5 bases stayed unmatched. The CDR3 covers 15 residues. Germline CDR1 is MNHNY and CDR2 is SVGAGI (reference sequence). DNA for the CDR3: TGTGCCAGCAGTTACTCGAGGGACAGAGGCTATGGCTACACCTTC. Translation gives CASSYSRDRGYGYTF.

The gene calls are TRBV28 and TRBJ1-2; 8 bases match TRBD1. V was clipped by 6 bases and J by 6 bases; unmatched bases: 9. The CDR3 runs to 14 residues. CDR1 and CDR2 from the germline V gene are MDHEN and SYDVKM. In DNA form, the CDR3 reads TGTGCCAGCAGGACAGGGGAAAATTCGGATGGCTACACCTTC. Its translation: CASRTGENSDGYTF.

The J gene is TRBJ1-4, the V gene TRBV7-8; perhaps TRBD1 as D (5 bases). The CDR3 consists of 15 residues. CDR1 and CDR2 (germline): SGHVS, FQNEAQ. V shed 3 bases and J shed 8 bases, with 16 bases lying between them. CDR3: CASSFMWGSGEKLFF. Written as DNA, the CDR3 is TGTGCCAGCAGCTTCATGTGGGGGAGTGGAGAAAAACTGTTTTTT.

V and J are TRBV4-3 and TRBJ2-3; no definite D call. The germline CDR1 and CDR2 sequences are LGHNA and YSLEER. The CDR3 has 13 residues. Trimming shortened V by 3 bases and J by 1 base, and 5 bases separated the two germline ends. CDR3 loop: CASSQTRTDTQYF. DNA for the CDR3: TGCGCCAGCAGCCAGACCCGCACAGATACGCAGTATTTT.

The V call is TRBV6-5, the J call TRBJ1-3; D may be TRBD1 (5 bases). CDR1 is MNHEY, CDR2 SVGAGI, per germline. The CDR3 length is 16 residues. With 0 bases removed from V and 0 bases from J, the gap between germline ends came to 9 bases. Written as DNA, the CDR3 is TGTGCCAGCAGTTACTCGGGACCGCTCTCTGGAAACACCATATATTTT. Its protein is CASSYSGPLSGNTIYF.

The chain is built from TRBV5-1 and TRBJ1-6; 7 nucleotides agree with TRBD1. The V and J ends lost 4 bases and 8 bases, in that order; junction bases with no gene match: 6. Germline CDR1 and CDR2: SGHRS and YFSETQ. The length of the CDR3 is 14 residues. The CDR3 loop is CASSEQGNDSPLHF. The CDR3 nucleotides are TGCGCCAGCAGCGAACAGGGGAATGATTCACCCCTCCACTTT.

This chain joins TRBV11-2 and TRBJ1-1; D is unclear. The V end was cut by 3 bases, the J end by 3 bases, with 8 bases between. Germline assignment: CDR1 SGHAT and CDR2 FQNNGV. The CDR3 length is 13 residues. The CDR3 loop is CASSFGEDTEAFF. DNA for the CDR3: TGTGCCAGCAGCTTTGGGGAGGACACTGAAGCTTTCTTT.

The chain joins TRBV3-1 (or the pseudogene TRBV3-2) to TRBJ2-2; 8 bases are shared with TRBD1. The CDR3 has 16 residues. V lost 1 base, J lost 2 bases, and 3 bases stayed unmatched. Germline values: CDR1 LGHDT, CDR2 YNNKEL (reference sequence). The CDR3 is CASSQGGTGNTGELFF. Written as DNA, the CDR3 is TGTGCCAGCAGCCAAGGGGGGACAGGCAACACCGGGGAGCTGTTTTTT.